This T cell receptor (beta chain) is drawn from a study of patients and donors after allogeneic stem cell transplantation. This clonotype turned up a few times. One entry per CDR3 protein results from TCRdb running MiXCR on the RT-PCR reads. Seen here are fewer than 95,000 distinct CDR3 sequences, roughly 4.9% observed once, and the top ten hold roughly 2.5%. V was pared by 0 bases and J by 3 bases, with 12 bases between. The CDR3 extends over 16 amino acids. Germline V lookup: CDR1 LGHNA, CDR2 YNFKEQ. Material: blood, either unsorted or a sorted T cell fraction (not recorded which). V usage is TRBV4-2 and J usage is TRBJ1-5, with D tentatively TRBD1 (5 bases). The clonotype originates from a human donor who was either an allogeneic HSCT recipient or a stem cell or donor lymphocyte infusion donor (not recorded which). It is not recorded whose cells these are; they may come from a transplant donor. CDR3 loop: CASSQEPDRANQPQHF. The CDR3 DNA reads TGTGCCAGCAGCCAAGAGCCCGACAGAGCCAATCAGCCCCAGCATTTT.